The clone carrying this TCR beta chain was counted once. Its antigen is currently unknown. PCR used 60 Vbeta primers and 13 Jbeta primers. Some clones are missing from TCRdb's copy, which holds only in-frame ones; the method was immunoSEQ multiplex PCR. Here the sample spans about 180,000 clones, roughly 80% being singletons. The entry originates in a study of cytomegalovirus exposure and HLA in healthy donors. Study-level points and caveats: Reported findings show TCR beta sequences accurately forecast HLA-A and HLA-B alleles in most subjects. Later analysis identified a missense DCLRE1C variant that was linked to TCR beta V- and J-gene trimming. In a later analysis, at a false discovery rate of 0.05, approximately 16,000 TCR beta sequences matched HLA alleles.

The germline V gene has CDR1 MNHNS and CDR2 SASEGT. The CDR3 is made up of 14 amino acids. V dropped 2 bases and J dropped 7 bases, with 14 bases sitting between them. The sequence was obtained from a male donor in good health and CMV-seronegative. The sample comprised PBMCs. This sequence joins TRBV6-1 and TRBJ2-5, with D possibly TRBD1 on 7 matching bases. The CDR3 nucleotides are TGTGCCAGCAGTGAATCAGGGGGGTGGGGGACCCAGTACTTC. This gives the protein CASSESGGWGTQYF.